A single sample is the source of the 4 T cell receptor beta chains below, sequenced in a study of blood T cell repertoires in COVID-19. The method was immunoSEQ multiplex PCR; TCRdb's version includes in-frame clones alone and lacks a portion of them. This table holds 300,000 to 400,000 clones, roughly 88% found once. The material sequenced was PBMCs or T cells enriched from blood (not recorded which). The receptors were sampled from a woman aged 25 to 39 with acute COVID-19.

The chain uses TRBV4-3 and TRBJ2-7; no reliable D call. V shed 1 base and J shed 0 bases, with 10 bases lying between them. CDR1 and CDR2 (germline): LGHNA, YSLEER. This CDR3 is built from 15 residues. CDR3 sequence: CASSQGYGDSYEQYF. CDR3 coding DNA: TGCGCCAGCAGCCAAGGTTACGGTGACTCCTACGAGCAGTACTTC.

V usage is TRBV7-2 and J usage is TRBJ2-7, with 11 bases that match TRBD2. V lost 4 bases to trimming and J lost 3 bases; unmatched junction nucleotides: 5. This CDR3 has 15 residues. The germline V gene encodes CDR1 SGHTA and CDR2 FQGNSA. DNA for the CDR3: TGTGCCAGCAGCTGGTCCCTAGCGGGGGGCTACGAGCAGTACTTC. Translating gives CASSWSLAGGYEQYF.

The CDR3: CSVEVFHEQFF. CDR3 coding DNA: TGCAGCGTTGAAGTCTTCCATGAGCAGTTCTTC. The J gene is TRBJ2-1, the V gene TRBV29-1; D gene ambiguous. The V end was cut by 1 base, the J end by 8 bases, with 6 bases between. CDR3 size: 11 residues. The V gene's germline CDR1 is SQVTM and CDR2 ANQGSEA.

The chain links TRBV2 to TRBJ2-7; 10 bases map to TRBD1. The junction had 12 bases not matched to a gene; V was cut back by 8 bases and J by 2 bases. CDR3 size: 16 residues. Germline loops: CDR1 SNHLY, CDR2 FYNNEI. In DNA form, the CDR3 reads TGTGCCAGCGGGTGGGACCGGGACAGGGGAACCTACGAGCAGTACTTC. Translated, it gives CASGWDRDRGTYEQYF.